A selection of T cell receptor beta chains follows, all from one sample in a study of blood T cell repertoires in COVID-19. Sequencing was performed with immunoSEQ multiplex PCR; in TCRdb, only in-frame clones are kept and a portion is missing. The data contain around 380,000 clones, more than 70% of them singletons. Material for sequencing was PBMCs or T cells enriched from blood (not recorded which). The receptors derive from a man aged 30 to 45 who had recovered from COVID-19. Both conserved end residues are part of each CDR3.

V	J	CDR3
TRBV5-1	TRBJ2-7	CASSGGTGRDEQYF
TRBV3-1/TRBV3-2	TRBJ1-5	CASSQEGGISNQPQHF
TRBV7-6	TRBJ2-1	CASSLVPGTGNNEQFF
TRBV20-1	TRBJ1-2	CSAAQRGGYTF
TRBV5-6	TRBJ1-5	CASSYGTGVQPQHF
TRBV3-1/TRBV3-2	TRBJ1-4	CASSQDRVSGGWGNEKLFF
TRBV2	TRBJ2-1	CASSETSGLAGGDEQFF
TRBV2	TRBJ2-3	CASSVQAGGDTQYF
TRBV6-6	TRBJ1-1	CASIADIYTEAFF
TRBV5-4	TRBJ2-2	CASSFSGGELFF
TRBV4-1	TRBJ1-4	CASSRWDRTNEKLFF
TRBV5-5	TRBJ1-1	CASTPGDRASPAFF
TRBV3-1/TRBV3-2	TRBJ2-7	CASSPGGGYEQYF
TRBV25-1	TRBJ2-2	CASGEVGGELFF
TRBV7-8	TRBJ1-5	CASSLTGGNQPQHF
TRBV18	TRBJ1-6	CASSPRNSYNSPLHF
TRBV9	TRBJ1-1	CASSVDPRAVNTEAFF
TRBV4-1	TRBJ2-2	CASSLGLAGSYTGELFF
TRBV20-1	TRBJ1-2	CSASPGLDRHGYTF
TRBV5-1	TRBJ2-7	CASSLTGGEQYF
TRBV30	TRBJ1-5	CAWASRENQPQHF
TRBV7-2	TRBJ2-2	CASSLSTGGSGELFF
TRBV3-1/TRBV3-2	TRBJ1-2	CASSLGTGETYGYTF
TRBV28	TRBJ2-3	CASSRRGTDTQYF
TRBV7-2	TRBJ1-2	CASSLAPGVYDGYTF
TRBV28	TRBJ2-2	CASSSPGDTGELFF
TRBV11-2	TRBJ2-1	CASSLEGGGAYNEQFF
TRBV5-1	TRBJ1-4	CASSPGQGSIGGEKLFF
TRBV29-1	TRBJ1-2	CSVEIGQGFHGYTF
TRBV6-5	TRBJ1-2	CASSYSLKTGGDGYTF
TRBV19	TRBJ2-7	CASSGRAVGAYEQYF
TRBV5-4	TRBJ1-1	CASSLVWAGNTEAFF
TRBV7-9	TRBJ2-1	CASSSYAGSSYNEQFF
TRBV5-1	TRBJ1-1	CASSPGSGAGYTEAFF
TRBV4-1	TRBJ2-4	CASSQVSSGSNKNIQYF
TRBV3-1/TRBV3-2	TRBJ1-3	CASSRGQGGAGNTIYF
TRBV25-1	TRBJ1-5	CASSDAGTGNQPQHF
TRBV6-6	TRBJ2-7	CASSYPWRSEQYF
TRBV10-3	TRBJ2-7	CAIKGQGVSYEQYF
TRBV5-1	TRBJ2-7	CASSWAPGPYEQYF
TRBV3-1/TRBV3-2	TRBJ1-5	CASSLTGRQPQHF
TRBV29-1	TRBJ1-1	CSVEGQGNTEAFF
TRBV7-3	TRBJ2-3	CASSSIGGADTQYF
TRBV28	TRBJ1-1	CASSISQGAAEAFF
TRBV19	TRBJ2-3	CASSPRQVDYTDTQYF
TRBV13	TRBJ1-2	CASSPGRTYGYTF
TRBV27	TRBJ1-1	CASSLRAGVATEAFF
TRBV12-3/TRBV12-4	TRBJ1-1	CASRLGRNTEAFF
TRBV18	TRBJ2-1	CASSPMASGSSSYNEQFF
TRBV18	TRBJ2-5	CASSLPGQRGETQYF